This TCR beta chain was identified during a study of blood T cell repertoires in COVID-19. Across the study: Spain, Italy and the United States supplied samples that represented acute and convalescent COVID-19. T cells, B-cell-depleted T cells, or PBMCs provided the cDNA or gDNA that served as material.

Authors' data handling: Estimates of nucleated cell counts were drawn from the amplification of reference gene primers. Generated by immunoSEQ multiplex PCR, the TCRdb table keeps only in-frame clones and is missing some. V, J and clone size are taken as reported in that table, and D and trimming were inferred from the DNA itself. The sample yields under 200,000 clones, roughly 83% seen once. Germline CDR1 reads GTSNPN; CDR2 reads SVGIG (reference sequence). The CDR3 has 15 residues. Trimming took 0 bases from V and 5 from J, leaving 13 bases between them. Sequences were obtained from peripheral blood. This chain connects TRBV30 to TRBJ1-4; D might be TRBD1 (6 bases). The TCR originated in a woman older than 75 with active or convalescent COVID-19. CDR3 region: CAWSVRTVGNEKLFF. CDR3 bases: TGTGCCTGGAGTGTACGGACAGTAGGGAATGAAAAACTGTTTTTT.